This TCR beta chain was recorded in a study of cytomegalovirus exposure and HLA in healthy donors. The PCR ran on 60 Vbeta and 13 Jbeta primers. Repertoires were generated with immunoSEQ multiplex PCR, while TCRdb's copy carries only in-frame clones and drops some. In the table there are around 130,000 clones, approximately 70% of which are singletons. This CDR3 contains 15 residues. CDR1 and CDR2 (germline): SGHRS, YFSETQ. V was pared by 4 bases and J by 0 bases, with 4 bases of the junction left unmatched. This clonotype was obtained from a woman aged 25-40 years in good health and CMV-seronegative. V and J are TRBV5-1 and TRBJ1-5, with 7 bases aligning to TRBD1. The sequenced material came from PBMCs. In nucleotides, the CDR3 is TGCGCCAGCAGCCCGGGACAGCATAGCAATCAGCCCCAGCATTTT. Amino acid sequence: CASSPGQHSNQPQHF. Variable domain in full (rest from reference TRBV5-1 and TRBJ1-5): KAGVTQTPRYLIKTRGQQVTLSCSPISGHRSVSWYQQTPGQGLQFLFEYFSETQRNKGNFPGRFSGRQFSNSRSEMNVSTLELGDSALYLCASSPGQHSNQPQHFGDGTRLSIL.